These T cell receptor beta chains were read from a single sample in a study of T cell responses to AZD1222 COVID-19 vaccine. Sequencing was performed with immunoSEQ multiplex PCR; in TCRdb, only in-frame clones are kept and a portion is missing. The data hold about 120,000 clones, with around 80% observed a single time. Sequencing used peripheral blood, obtained on day 0 of AZD1222 vaccination. The receptor source for this set is an adult in good health. CDR3s include the opening cysteine and the closing phenylalanine or tryptophan. Fields, in order: V gene, clone size, D gene, J gene, CDR3 protein, CDR3 DNA. A D gene is named only where the DNA matches it firmly. Clone size appears in some rows only: once, few, many, or a class for an expanded clone.

TRBV4-1	NA	NA	TRBJ1-2	CASSQERSNYGYTF	TGCGCCAGCAGCCAAGAACGGAGTAACTATGGCTACACCTTC
TRBV19	NA	TRBD1	TRBJ1-5	CASSPRRGQGRYSNQPQHF	TGTGCCAGTAGCCCCCGGCGGGGACAGGGACGGTATAGCAATCAGCCCCAGCATTTT
TRBV18	NA	NA	TRBJ2-7	CASRQTDSYEQYF	TGTGCCAGCCGACAAACAGATTCCTACGAGCAGTACTTC
TRBV5-1	NA	NA	TRBJ2-7	CASSPGSYEQYF	TGCGCCAGCAGTCCCGGGTCCTACGAGCAGTACTTC
TRBV5-1	NA	TRBD2	TRBJ2-5	CASSLALGSGGQETQYF	TGCGCCAGCAGCTTGGCATTGGGTAGCGGGGGGCAAGAGACCCAGTACTTC
TRBV21-1	once	NA	TRBJ1-2	CASSNGRLYGYTF	TGTGCCAGCAGCAATGGACGGCTCTATGGCTACACCTTC
TRBV9	few	NA	TRBJ2-7	CASSVGPGLTYEQYF	TGTGCCAGCAGCGTAGGCCCGGGACTGACTTACGAGCAGTACTTC
TRBV2	once	NA	TRBJ2-7	CASSATDSPSQEQYF	TGTGCCAGCTCCGCCACCGACAGCCCTTCTCAGGAGCAGTACTTC
TRBV6-2/TRBV6-3	NA	NA	TRBJ2-5	CASSYSPPTQYF	TGTGCCAGCAGTTACTCGCCCCCGACCCAGTACTTC
TRBV5-1	NA	NA	TRBJ1-6	CATGRVVGNSPLHF	TGCGCCACCGGACGAGTGGTAGGTAATTCACCCCTCCACTTT
TRBV18	few	NA	TRBJ2-1	CASSLELTGSYNEQFF	TGTGCCAGCTCGCTTGAGTTGACGGGATCCTACAATGAGCAGTTCTTC
TRBV4-1	NA	NA	TRBJ1-2	CASSQDAETYGYTF	TGCGCCAGCAGCCAAGATGCGGAGACATACGGCTACACCTTC
TRBV28	NA	NA	TRBJ2-1	CASSLNHGSPFF	TGTGCCAGCAGTTTAAACCACGGGTCGCCGTTCTTC
TRBV19	NA	TRBD1	TRBJ2-1	CASRGSGQGGNEQFF	TGTGCCAGTAGGGGTTCTGGACAGGGGGGAAATGAGCAGTTCTTC
TRBV11-2	NA	NA	TRBJ2-5	CASSLAMDAQYF	TGTGCCAGCAGCTTGGCAATGGACGCCCAGTACTTC
TRBV6-1	few	NA	TRBJ2-7	CASSEAPGSSYEQYF	TGTGCCAGCAGTGAAGCACCCGGGAGCTCCTACGAGCAGTACTTC
TRBV10-1	few	NA	TRBJ2-2	CASSERGSASGGELFF	TGCGCCAGCAGTGAAAGAGGGTCAGCCAGCGGGGGGGAGCTGTTTTTT
TRBV3-1/TRBV3-2	NA	TRBD1	TRBJ1-2	CASSHEGTGKRLDGYTF	TGTGCCAGCAGCCACGAAGGGACAGGGAAACGTCTTGATGGCTACACCTTC
TRBV7-2	NA	NA	TRBJ1-3	CASSLGPTAGNTIYF	TGTGCCAGCAGCTTAGGTCCGACAGCTGGAAACACCATATATTTT
TRBV12-3/TRBV12-4	NA	NA	TRBJ1-2	CASSLNNYGYTF	TGTGCCAGCAGTTTGAACAACTATGGCTACACCTTC
TRBV20-1	few	NA	TRBJ2-2	CSASPGQHTGELFF	TGCAGTGCTAGTCCGGGACAACACACCGGGGAGCTGTTTTTT
TRBV7-2	NA	NA	TRBJ2-1	CASSLGGQQFF	TGTGCCAGCAGCCTAGGAGGCCAGCAGTTCTTC
TRBV11-3	NA	TRBD1	TRBJ2-1	CASSLRTGVNEQFF	TGTGCCAGCAGCCTCCGGACAGGGGTGAATGAGCAGTTCTTC
TRBV6-2/TRBV6-3	once	NA	TRBJ2-7	CASSYRGGIVLRESYEQYF	TGTGCCAGCAGTTACCGAGGGGGGATAGTCTTGAGGGAGTCCTACGAGCAGTACTTC
TRBV28	NA	NA	TRBJ2-7	CASSSPRGGAYEQYF	TGTGCCAGCAGTTCCCCACGCGGGGGCGCCTACGAGCAGTACTTC
TRBV6-6	NA	NA	TRBJ2-3	CASNLDDTDTQYF	TGTGCCAGCAATTTGGACGACACAGATACGCAGTATTTT
TRBV2	NA	TRBD1	TRBJ1-4	CASSEYRGRKLFF	TGTGCCAGCAGTGAATACAGGGGGAGAAAACTGTTTTTT
TRBV7-3	NA	NA	TRBJ2-3	CASSLGSGTTDTQYF	TGTGCCAGCAGCTTAGGGTCAGGGACGACAGATACGCAGTATTTT
TRBV12-3/TRBV12-4	NA	NA	TRBJ2-7	CASSSDRYEQYF	TGTGCCAGCAGTTCGGACAGATACGAGCAGTACTTC
TRBV9	few	NA	TRBJ1-1	CASSQGTNTEAFF	TGTGCCAGCTCACAGGGAACGAACACTGAAGCTTTCTTT
TRBV5-5	NA	NA	TRBJ2-2	CASSATSVNTGELFF	TGTGCCAGCAGCGCCACCAGCGTCAACACCGGGGAGCTGTTTTTT
TRBV7-9	NA	NA	TRBJ2-1	CASSFERSSYNEQFF	TGTGCCAGCAGCTTCGAACGTAGCTCCTACAATGAGCAGTTCTTC
TRBV7-9	NA	TRBD1	TRBJ2-5	CASSLMWGQGKETQYF	TGTGCCAGCAGCTTAATGTGGGGACAGGGCAAGGAGACCCAGTACTTC
TRBV2	NA	TRBD1	TRBJ2-3	CASSATQTGSTDTQYF	TGTGCCAGCAGTGCTACGCAGACAGGGAGCACAGATACGCAGTATTTT
TRBV6-2/TRBV6-3	NA	NA	TRBJ1-6	CASSYLTGGNSPLHF	TGTGCCAGCAGTTACCTTACAGGTGGTAATTCACCCCTCCACTTT
TRBV5-1	NA	NA	TRBJ1-1	CASSGGLQTTNTEAFF	TGCGCCAGCAGCGGGGGGCTTCAGACGACGAACACTGAAGCTTTCTTT
TRBV7-2	NA	TRBD1	TRBJ2-3	CASSLGQGTVDTQYF	TGTGCCAGCAGCCTAGGACAGGGGACTGTGGATACGCAGTATTTT
TRBV28	NA	TRBD1	TRBJ2-7	CASRRRSATRQGLGEQYF	TGTGCCAGCAGGCGACGGTCGGCAACTAGACAGGGGCTGGGGGAGCAGTACTTC
TRBV2	NA	NA	TRBJ1-5	CASSVGQPQHF	TGTGCCAGCAGCGTGGGTCAGCCCCAGCATTTT
TRBV7-2	NA	NA	TRBJ2-4	CATRDTAKNIQYF	TGTGCCACCCGGGACACCGCCAAAAACATTCAGTACTTC
TRBV30	NA	NA	TRBJ1-5	CALGTSYSNQPQHF	TGTGCCTTGGGGACAAGCTATAGCAATCAGCCCCAGCATTTT
TRBV14	once	TRBD1	TRBJ1-6	CASSQALGQNNSPLHF	TGTGCCAGCAGCCAAGCCTTGGGACAGAATAATTCACCCCTCCACTTT